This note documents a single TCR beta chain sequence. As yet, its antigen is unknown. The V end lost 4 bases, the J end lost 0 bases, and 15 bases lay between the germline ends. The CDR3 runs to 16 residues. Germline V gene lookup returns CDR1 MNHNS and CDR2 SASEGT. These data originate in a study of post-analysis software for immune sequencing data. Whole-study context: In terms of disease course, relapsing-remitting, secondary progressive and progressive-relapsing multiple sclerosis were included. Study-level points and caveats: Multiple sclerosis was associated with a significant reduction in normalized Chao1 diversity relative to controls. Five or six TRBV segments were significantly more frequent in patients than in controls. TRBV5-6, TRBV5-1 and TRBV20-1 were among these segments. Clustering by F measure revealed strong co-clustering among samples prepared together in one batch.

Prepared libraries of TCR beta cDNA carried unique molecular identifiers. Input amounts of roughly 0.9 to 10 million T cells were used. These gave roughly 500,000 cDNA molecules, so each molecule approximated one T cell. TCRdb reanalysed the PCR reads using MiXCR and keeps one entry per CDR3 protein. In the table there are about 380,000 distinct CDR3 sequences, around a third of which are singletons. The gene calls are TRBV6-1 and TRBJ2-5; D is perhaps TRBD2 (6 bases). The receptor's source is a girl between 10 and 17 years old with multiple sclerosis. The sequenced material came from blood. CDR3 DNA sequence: TGTGCCAGCAGTGTGGGGGGACTCCGCTACCAAGAGACCCAGTACTTC. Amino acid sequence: CASSVGGLRYQETQYF.